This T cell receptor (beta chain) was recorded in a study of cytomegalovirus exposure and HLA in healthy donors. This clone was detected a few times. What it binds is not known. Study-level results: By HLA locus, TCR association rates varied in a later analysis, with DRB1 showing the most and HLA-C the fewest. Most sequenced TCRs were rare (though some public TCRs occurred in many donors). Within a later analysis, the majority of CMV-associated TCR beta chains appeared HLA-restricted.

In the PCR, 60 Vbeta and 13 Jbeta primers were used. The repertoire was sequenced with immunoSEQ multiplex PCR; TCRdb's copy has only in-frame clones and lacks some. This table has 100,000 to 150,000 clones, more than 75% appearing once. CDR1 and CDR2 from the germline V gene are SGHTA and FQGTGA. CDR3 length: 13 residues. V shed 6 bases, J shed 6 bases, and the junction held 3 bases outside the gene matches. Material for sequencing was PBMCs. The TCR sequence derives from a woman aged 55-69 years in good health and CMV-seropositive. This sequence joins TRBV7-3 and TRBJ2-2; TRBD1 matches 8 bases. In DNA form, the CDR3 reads TGTGCCAGCAGGGACAGGGAATCCGGGGAGCTGTTTTTT. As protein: CASRDRESGELFF. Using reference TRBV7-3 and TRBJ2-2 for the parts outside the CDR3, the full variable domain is GAGVSQTPSNKVTEKGKYVELRCDPISGHTALYWYRQSLGQGPEFLIYFQGTGAADDSGLPNDRFFAVRPEGSVSTLKIQRTERGDSAVYLCASRDRESGELFFGEGSRLTVL.